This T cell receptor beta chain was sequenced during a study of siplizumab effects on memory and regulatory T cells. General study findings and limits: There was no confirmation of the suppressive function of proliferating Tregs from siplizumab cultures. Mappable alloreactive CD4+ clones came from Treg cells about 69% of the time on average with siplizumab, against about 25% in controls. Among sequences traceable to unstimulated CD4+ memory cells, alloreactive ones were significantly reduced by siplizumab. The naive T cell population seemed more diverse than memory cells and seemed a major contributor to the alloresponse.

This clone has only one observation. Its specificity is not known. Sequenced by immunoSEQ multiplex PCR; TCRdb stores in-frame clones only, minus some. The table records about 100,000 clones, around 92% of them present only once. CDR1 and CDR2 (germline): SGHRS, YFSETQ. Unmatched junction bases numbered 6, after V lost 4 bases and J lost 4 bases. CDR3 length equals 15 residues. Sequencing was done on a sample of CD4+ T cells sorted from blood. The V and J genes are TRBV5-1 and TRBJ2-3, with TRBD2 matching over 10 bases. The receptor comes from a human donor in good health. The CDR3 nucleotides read TGCGCCAGCAGCGGAAGCGGGGGGGCCTCAGATACGCAGTATTTT. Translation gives CASSGSGGASDTQYF.